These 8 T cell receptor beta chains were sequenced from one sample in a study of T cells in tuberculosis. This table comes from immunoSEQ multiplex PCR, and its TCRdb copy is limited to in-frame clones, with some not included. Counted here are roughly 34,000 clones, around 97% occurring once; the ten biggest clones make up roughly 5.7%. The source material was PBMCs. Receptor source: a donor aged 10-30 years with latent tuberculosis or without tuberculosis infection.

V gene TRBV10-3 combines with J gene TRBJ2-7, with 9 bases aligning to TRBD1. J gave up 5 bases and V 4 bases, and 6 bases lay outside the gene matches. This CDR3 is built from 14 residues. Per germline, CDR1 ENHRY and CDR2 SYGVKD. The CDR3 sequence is CAISANDRGNEQYF. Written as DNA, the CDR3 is TGTGCCATCAGTGCTAATGACAGGGGGAACGAGCAGTACTTC.

The CDR3 DNA reads as TGCGCCAGCAGCCGGGGAGCCTACGAGCAGTACTTC. It translates to CASSRGAYEQYF. The chain has TRBV5-1 and TRBJ2-7, with D tentatively TRBD2 (5 bases). The CDR3 has 12 amino acids. The V end lost 4 bases, the J end lost 2 bases, and 7 bases lay between the germline ends. Germline V gene sequence: CDR1 SGHRS, CDR2 YFSETQ.

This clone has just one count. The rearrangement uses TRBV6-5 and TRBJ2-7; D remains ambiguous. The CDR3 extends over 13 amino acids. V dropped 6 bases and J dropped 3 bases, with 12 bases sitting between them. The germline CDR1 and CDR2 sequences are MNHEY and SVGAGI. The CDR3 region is CASRSNGGYEQYF. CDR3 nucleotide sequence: TGTGCCAGCAGGTCCAACGGCGGCTACGAGCAGTACTTC.

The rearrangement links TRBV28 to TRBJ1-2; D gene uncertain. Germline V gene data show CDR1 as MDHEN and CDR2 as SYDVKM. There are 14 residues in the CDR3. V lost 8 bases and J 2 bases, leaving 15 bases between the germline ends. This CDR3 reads CASCSRRSNYGYTF. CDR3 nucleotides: TGTGCCAGCTGCAGTCGACGGAGCAACTATGGCTACACCTTC.

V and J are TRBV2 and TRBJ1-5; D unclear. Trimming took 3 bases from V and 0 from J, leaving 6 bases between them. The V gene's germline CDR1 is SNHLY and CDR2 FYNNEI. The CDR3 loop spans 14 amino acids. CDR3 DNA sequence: TGTGCCAGCAGTGACAGGTTTAGCAATCAGCCCCAGCATTTT. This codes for CASSDRFSNQPQHF.

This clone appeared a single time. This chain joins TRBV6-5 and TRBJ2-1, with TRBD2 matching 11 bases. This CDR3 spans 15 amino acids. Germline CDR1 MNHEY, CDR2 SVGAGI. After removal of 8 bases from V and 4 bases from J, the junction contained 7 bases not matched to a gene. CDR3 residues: CASRQGLAEYNEQFF. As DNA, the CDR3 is TGTGCCAGCCGTCAGGGACTAGCGGAATACAATGAGCAGTTCTTC.

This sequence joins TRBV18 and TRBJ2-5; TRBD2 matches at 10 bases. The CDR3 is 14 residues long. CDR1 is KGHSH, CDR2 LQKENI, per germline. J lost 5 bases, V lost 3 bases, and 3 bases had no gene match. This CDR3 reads CASSPTSGEETQYF. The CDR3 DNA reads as TGTGCCAGCTCACCTACTAGCGGGGAGGAGACCCAGTACTTC.

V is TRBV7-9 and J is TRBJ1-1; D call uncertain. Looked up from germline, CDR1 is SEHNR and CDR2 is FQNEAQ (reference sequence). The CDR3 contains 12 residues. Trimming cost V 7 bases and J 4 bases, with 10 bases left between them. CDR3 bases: TGTGCCAGCACCCGCTCGGGCACTGAAGCTTTCTTT. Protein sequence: CASTRSGTEAFF.